A few counts support the clone carrying this T cell receptor (beta chain). Its antigen is unknown. A J-beta primer mix and a sample-barcoded 5' primer were used in a second PCR of roughly 6 to 11 cycles. Sequencing yielded, for each sample, at least 3 million paired-end reads carrying CDR3. Each CDR3 protein gets one entry after TCRdb re-called the 5' RACE reads with MiXCR. This table holds 1.5 million to 1.9 million distinct CDR3 sequences, roughly 43% found once. The sample originates from a study of blood T cells in healthy people across ages. Regarding the study as a whole: As age increased, TCR beta diversity per million T cells fell in a roughly linear fashion. Naive T cell percentage and TCR beta diversity correlated strongly. Diversity estimated from one million T cells was considered an underestimate.

The CDR3 extends over 15 amino acids. V lost 4 bases and J lost 2, with 16 bases in between. CDR1 and CDR2 (germline): SGDLS, YYNGEE. The rearrangement joins TRBV9 to TRBJ2-7, with unresolved D. Material: blood. This receptor was identified in a woman between 18 and 30 years old in good health. Here the CDR3 DNA reads TGTGCCAGCAGCCCCGGTGGCCTCCGGACCTACGAGCAGTACTTC. The encoded protein is CASSPGGLRTYEQYF. The variable domain in full, completed from reference TRBV9 and TRBJ2-7, reads DSGVTQTPKHLITATGQRVTLRCSPRSGDLSVYWYQQSLDQGLQFLIQYYNGEERAKGNILERFSAQQFPDLHSELNLSSLELGDSALYFCASSPGGLRTYEQYFGPGTRLTVT.